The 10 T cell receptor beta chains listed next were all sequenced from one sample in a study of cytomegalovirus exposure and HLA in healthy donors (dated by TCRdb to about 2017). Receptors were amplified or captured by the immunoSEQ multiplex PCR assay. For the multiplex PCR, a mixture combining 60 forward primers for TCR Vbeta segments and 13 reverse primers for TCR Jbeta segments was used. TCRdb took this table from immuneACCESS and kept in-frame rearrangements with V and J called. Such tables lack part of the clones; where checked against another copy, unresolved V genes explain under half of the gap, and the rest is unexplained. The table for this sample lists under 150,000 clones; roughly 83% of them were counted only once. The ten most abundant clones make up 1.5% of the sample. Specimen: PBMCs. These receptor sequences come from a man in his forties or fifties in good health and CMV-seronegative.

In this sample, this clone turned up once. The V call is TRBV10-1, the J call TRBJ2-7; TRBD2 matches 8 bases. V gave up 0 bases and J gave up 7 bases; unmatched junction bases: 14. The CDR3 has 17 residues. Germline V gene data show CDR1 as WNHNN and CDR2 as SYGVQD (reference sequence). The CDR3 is CASSESELAAYLGEQYF. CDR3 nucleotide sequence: TGCGCCAGCAGTGAGTCGGAACTAGCGGCCTACTTGGGAGAGCAGTACTTC.

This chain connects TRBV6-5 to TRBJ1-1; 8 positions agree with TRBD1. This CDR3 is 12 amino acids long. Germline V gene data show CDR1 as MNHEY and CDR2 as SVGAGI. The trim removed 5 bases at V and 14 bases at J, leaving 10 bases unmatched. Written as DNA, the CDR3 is TGTGCCAGCAGTGACCGGACAGGGAGAATCTTCTTT. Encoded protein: CASSDRTGRIFF.

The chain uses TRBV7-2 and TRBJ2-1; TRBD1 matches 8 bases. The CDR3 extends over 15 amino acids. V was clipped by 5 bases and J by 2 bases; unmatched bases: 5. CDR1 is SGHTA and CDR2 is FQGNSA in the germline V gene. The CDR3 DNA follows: TGTGCCAGCAGCCTGGACAGGGCTACCTACAATGAGCAGTTCTTC. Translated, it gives CASSLDRATYNEQFF.

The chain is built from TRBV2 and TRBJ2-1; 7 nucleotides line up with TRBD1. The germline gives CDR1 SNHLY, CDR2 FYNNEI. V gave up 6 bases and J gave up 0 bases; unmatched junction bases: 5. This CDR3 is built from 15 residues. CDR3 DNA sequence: TGTGCCAGCAGGTCCGGGACAGACTCCTACAATGAGCAGTTCTTC. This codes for CASRSGTDSYNEQFF.

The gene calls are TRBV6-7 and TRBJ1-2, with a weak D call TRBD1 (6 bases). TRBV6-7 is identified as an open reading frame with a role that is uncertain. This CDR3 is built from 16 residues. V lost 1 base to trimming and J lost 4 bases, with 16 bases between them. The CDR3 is CASSYLGGQRGYGYTF. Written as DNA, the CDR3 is TGTGCCAGCAGTTACTTGGGTGGACAGCGAGGCTATGGCTACACCTTC.

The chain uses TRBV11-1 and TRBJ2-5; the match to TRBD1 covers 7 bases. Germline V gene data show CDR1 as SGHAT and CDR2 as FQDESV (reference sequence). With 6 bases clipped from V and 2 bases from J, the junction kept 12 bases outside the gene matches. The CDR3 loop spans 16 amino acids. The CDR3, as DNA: TGTGCCAGCAGGCCGTACCCGGACAGGATACAAGAGACCCAGTACTTC. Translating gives CASRPYPDRIQETQYF.

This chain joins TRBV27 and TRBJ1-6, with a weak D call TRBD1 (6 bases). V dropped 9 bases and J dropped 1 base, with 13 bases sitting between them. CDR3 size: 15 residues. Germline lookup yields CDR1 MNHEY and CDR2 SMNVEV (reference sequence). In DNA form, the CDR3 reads TGTGCCAGTTGGAGCCAGGGGTCCTATAATTCACCCCTCCACTTT. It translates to CASWSQGSYNSPLHF.

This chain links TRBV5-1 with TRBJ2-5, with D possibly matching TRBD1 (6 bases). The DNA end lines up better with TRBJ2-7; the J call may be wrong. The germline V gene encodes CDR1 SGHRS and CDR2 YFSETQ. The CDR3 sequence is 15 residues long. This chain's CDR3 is CASSPTGTSGYEQYF. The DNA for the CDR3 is TGCGCCAGCAGCCCAACCGGGACAAGCGGATACGAGCAGTACTTC.

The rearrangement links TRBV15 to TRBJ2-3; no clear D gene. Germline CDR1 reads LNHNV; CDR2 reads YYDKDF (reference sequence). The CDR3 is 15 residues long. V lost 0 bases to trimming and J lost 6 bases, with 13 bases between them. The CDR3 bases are TGTGCCACCAGCAGAGAAGCCGTCGGTCTGGATACGCAGTATTTT. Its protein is CATSREAVGLDTQYF.

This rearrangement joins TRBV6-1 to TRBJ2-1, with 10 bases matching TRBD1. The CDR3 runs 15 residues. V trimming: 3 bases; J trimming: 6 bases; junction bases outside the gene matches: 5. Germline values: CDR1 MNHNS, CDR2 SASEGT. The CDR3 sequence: CASSERTGGFNEQFF. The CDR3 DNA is TGTGCCAGCAGTGAGCGGACAGGGGGGTTCAATGAGCAGTTCTTC.